This TCR beta chain was obtained from a study of blood T cell repertoires in COVID-19. Study background: Samples of COVID-19 (acute and convalescent) were obtained from the United States, Italy and Spain. From T cells, B-cell-depleted T cells, or PBMCs came the material, which was cDNA or gDNA.

Patients of the Seattle cohort, enrolled during active infection, were followed longitudinally. Original methodology: For nucleated cells, counts were estimated from reference gene primer amplification. The method was immunoSEQ multiplex PCR; TCRdb's version includes in-frame clones alone and lacks a portion of them. V and J calls and clone size follow that table, whereas D and trimming were derived from the DNA. The table has 300,000 to 400,000 clones, 75% to 90% seen once; the top ten hold about 6%. This CDR3 comprises 13 residues. With 5 bases removed from V and 3 bases from J, the gap between germline ends came to 10 bases. The germline V gene encodes CDR1 KGHDR and CDR2 SFDVKD.

The sequenced sample was peripheral blood. The rearrangement uses TRBV24-1 and TRBJ2-7; D might be TRBD1 (6 bases). The clonotype comes from a woman between 45 and 60 years old with COVID-19, enrolled during active disease. The CDR3 DNA follows: TGTGCCACCAGTGTAAAACAGGGCTACGAGCAGTACTTC. It specifies CATSVKQGYEQYF.